Presented here are 8 T cell receptor beta chains from one specimen sequenced in a study of response to subunit inactivated influenza vaccine. TCRdb reprocessed the RT-PCR reads with MiXCR, giving one entry per CDR3 protein. Of approximately 230,000 distinct CDR3 sequences in the sample, more than 9% were seen once. The source was non-naive T cells sorted from PBMCs, collected around 14 days before vaccination. All receptors derive from a man aged 45 to 65 who received an inactivated influenza vaccine.

This clonotype has more than one count but fewer than ten. This chain joins TRBV10-3 and TRBJ2-6; the match to TRBD2 covers 8 bases. J gave up 0 bases and V 10 bases, and 8 bases lay outside the gene matches. The CDR3 sequence is 16 residues long. Germline CDR1 ENHRY, CDR2 SYGVKD. CDR3 nucleotides: TGTGCCACCCTCAGTAGCGGGACCTCTGGGGCCAACGTCCTGACTTTC. Protein product: CATLSSGTSGANVLTF.

This clonotype was seen more than once but under ten times. The CDR3 bases are TGCGCCAGCAGCTTGGTGACCGGGGTAGGGTCCTACGAGCAGTACTTC. It codes for CASSLVTGVGSYEQYF. The rearrangement joins TRBV5-1 to TRBJ2-7; the D gene is possibly TRBD2 (5 bases). CDR1 is SGHRS, CDR2 YFSETQ, per germline. V shed 0 bases and J shed 1 base, with 14 bases lying between them. The CDR3 is 16 amino acids.

The genes are TRBV20-1 and TRBJ2-7, with TRBD1 identical over 7 bases. This CDR3 region has 14 residues. Trimming removed 1 base from V and 5 bases from J; junction bases left unmatched: 8. From germline, CDR1 is DFQATT and CDR2 SNEGSKA (reference sequence). The CDR3 DNA reads TGCAGTGCTAGAGCAGAGACAGGGATCCACGAGCAGTACTTC. Translated: CSARAETGIHEQYF.

This clonotype was picked up many times. The chain links TRBV28 to TRBJ1-2, with TRBD1 as a possible D gene (5 bases). This CDR3 spans 14 amino acids. Germline values: CDR1 MDHEN, CDR2 SYDVKM. V gave up 7 bases and J gave up 7 bases, with 19 bases separating them. The CDR3 here is CASIGGGGVPGYTF. CDR3 nucleotides: TGTGCCAGCATCGGGGGGGGTGGCGTTCCTGGCTACACCTTC.

The sample holds a few counts of this clonotype. The rearrangement uses TRBV5-1 and TRBJ2-5; 8 bases are shared with TRBD2. Germline trimming cut 3 bases from V and 5 bases from J; bases unmatched to any gene: 9. The CDR3 is made up of 15 amino acids. Germline values: CDR1 SGHRS, CDR2 YFSETQ. CDR3 sequence reads: CASSYDGRAAETQYF. The CDR3 coding sequence is TGCGCCAGCAGCTATGACGGGAGGGCCGCGGAGACCCAGTACTTC.

This clonotype was detected only a few times. The CDR3 protein is CASSASRTGSYEQYF. In DNA, the CDR3 is TGTGCCAGCAGCGCTTCCCGGACAGGGTCCTACGAGCAGTACTTC. The chain recombines TRBV7-2 with TRBJ2-7; 8 bases align to TRBD1. Germline V gene data show CDR1 as SGHTA and CDR2 as FQGNSA. Trimming at V came to 5 bases and at J to 1 base, leaving 7 bases not matched to a gene. The CDR3 spans 15 residues.

This clonotype was seen only a few times. The rearrangement uses TRBV3-1 and TRBJ1-2, with TRBD1 matching 8 bases. The CDR3 length is 14 residues. The germline CDR1 and CDR2 sequences are LGHDT and YNNKEL (reference sequence). Germline trimming cut 3 bases from V and 6 bases from J; bases unmatched to any gene: 6. The CDR3 DNA reads as TGTGCCAGCAGCCATTTCGACAGGGGCCATGGCTACACCTTC. This sequence encodes CASSHFDRGHGYTF. Filled out from reference TRBV3-1 and TRBJ1-2, the complete variable domain reads DTAVSQTPKYLVTQMGNDKSIKCEQNLGHDTMYWYKQDSKKFLKIMFSYNNKELIINETVPNRFSPKSPDKAHLNLHINSLELGDSAVYFCASSHFDRGHGYTFGSGTRLTVV.

V gene TRBV15 combines with J gene TRBJ2-7; the match to TRBD1 covers 9 bases. The V segment lost 0 bases and the J segment 4 bases; nucleotides outside the gene matches: 13. The CDR3 length is 18 residues. CDR1 LNHNV and CDR2 YYDKDF come from the germline V gene (reference sequence). The CDR3 loop reads CATSRDGPVGTGTYEQYF. DNA of the CDR3: TGTGCCACCAGCAGAGATGGTCCCGTGGGGACAGGGACTTACGAGCAGTACTTC.